This is a list of T cell receptor beta chains from one sample in a study of blood T cells in healthy people across ages. TCRdb redid the calling of the 5' RACE reads with MiXCR, one entry per CDR3 protein. The table includes over a million distinct CDR3 sequences, 55% to 75% detected once. The sequenced material came from blood. These receptor sequences come from a man aged 18 to 30 in good health. CDR3s include the opening cysteine and the closing phenylalanine or tryptophan. D genes are given only for firm matches. Size is omitted from some rows. Given values are once, few, many or a class for expanded clones.

v_gene,d_gene,j_gene,abundance,CDR3nt,CDR3aa
TRBV4-3,TRBD1,TRBJ2-7,NA,TGCGCCAGCAGCCAAGGAAAACAGGGGCAGCTGGAGCAGTACTTC,CASSQGKQGQLEQYF
TRBV7-2,TRBD2,TRBJ2-4,few,TGTGCCAGCAGCTTCACTAGCGGGCGGAACATTCAGTACTTC,CASSFTSGRNIQYF
TRBV12-3/TRBV12-4,TRBD2,TRBJ2-7,NA,TGTGCCAGCAGTTTCCGGGAGGATCGCTCCTACGAGCAGTACTTC,CASSFREDRSYEQYF
TRBV4-1,NA,TRBJ2-4,NA,TGCGCCAGCAGCCAAGCGCCAACTATCTACAACCAGCCCATTCAGTACTTC,CASSQAPTIYNQPIQYF
TRBV7-6,TRBD2,TRBJ2-3,NA,TGTGCCAGCAGCTCTCCCAGACTAGCGGGAAGCACAGATACGCAGTATTTT,CASSSPRLAGSTDTQYF
TRBV7-9,NA,TRBJ2-7,few,TGTGCCAGCAAGTTTTCAGGAGCCAACGAGCAGTACTTC,CASKFSGANEQYF
TRBV7-9,TRBD1,TRBJ2-2,NA,TGTGCCAGCAGCCCACCCCACCGGGACAGATTTACCGGGGAGCTGTTTTTT,CASSPPHRDRFTGELFF
TRBV29-1,TRBD2,TRBJ2-7,NA,TGCAGCGTTGATTGGGAGGGTTACGAGCAGTACTTC,CSVDWEGYEQYF
TRBV10-3,TRBD1,TRBJ1-6,NA,TGTGCCATCAGTGAGCTTGACAGGGAGAGTTCACCCCTCCACTTT,CAISELDRESSPLHF
TRBV5-1,NA,TRBJ2-1,NA,TGCGCCAGCAGCATGGAAGTTAGCTCCTACAAGGAGCAGTTCTTC,CASSMEVSSYKEQFF
TRBV7-2,TRBD2,TRBJ2-3,NA,TGTGCCAGCAGCTTAGCGGGGACTAGCGGAGTGGGAGATACGCAGTATTTT,CASSLAGTSGVGDTQYF
TRBV7-2,TRBD2,TRBJ2-1,once,TGTGCCAGCAGCCCACAACTAGCGGGAGGGGACAATGAGCAGTTCTTC,CASSPQLAGGDNEQFF
TRBV2,NA,TRBJ1-4,once,TGTGCCAGCAGGGGAGTACTTTCACAGGAAAAACTGTTTTTT,CASRGVLSQEKLFF
TRBV24-1,NA,TRBJ2-7,NA,TGTGCCACCAGTGATTTCCGTTACGGGTCCCGAGGCGAGCAGTACTTC,CATSDFRYGSRGEQYF
TRBV7-2,TRBD2,TRBJ2-3,few,TGTGCCAGCAGCTTAGTAGCGGGGGGTCTACACAGCACAGATACGCAGTATTTT,CASSLVAGGLHSTDTQYF
TRBV20-1,NA,TRBJ2-5,NA,TGCAGTGCTAGAGATGTCCGGAGGAGAGAGACCCAGTACTTC,CSARDVRRRETQYF
TRBV5-1,NA,TRBJ1-1,once,TGCGCCAGCAGCCTTGAACAGGGAGTCTACACTGAAGCTTTCTTT,CASSLEQGVYTEAFF
TRBV28,NA,TRBJ2-7,NA,TGTGCCAGCAGTTTTCCCGGGCCGAGCTCCTACGAGCAGTACTTC,CASSFPGPSSYEQYF
TRBV9,NA,TRBJ1-3,NA,TGTGCCAGCAGCGAATACCCTGAGGACATAAGGCCTCAAAACACCATATATTTT,CASSEYPEDIRPQNTIYF
TRBV5-1,NA,TRBJ2-1,few,TGCGCCAGTAGCTTGTCCGGTCAAGAGCAGTTCTTC,CASSLSGQEQFF
TRBV4-3,NA,TRBJ2-7,few,TGCGCCAGCAGCCAAGATCGACAGACCTACTACGAGCAGTACTTC,CASSQDRQTYYEQYF
TRBV4-2,NA,TRBJ2-6,many,TGTGCCAGCAGCCAAGGTGGTTCTGGGGCCAACGTCCTGACTTTC,CASSQGGSGANVLTF
TRBV6-2/TRBV6-3,TRBD1,TRBJ2-7,few,TGTGCCAGCAGTTCCCGGGACAGCCTCTCCTACGAGCAGTACTTC,CASSSRDSLSYEQYF
TRBV28,TRBD1,TRBJ1-2,NA,TGTGCCAGCAGTTGGCAGGGGGGTAACTATGGCTACACCTTC,CASSWQGGNYGYTF
TRBV7-6,NA,TRBJ1-6,NA,TGTGCCAGCAGCCCCGGTTTGTGGGGTAAGAATTCACCCCTCCACTTT,CASSPGLWGKNSPLHF
TRBV20-1,TRBD1,TRBJ1-2,NA,TGCAGTGCAAATGGGGACAGTCAAAACTATGGCTACACCTTC,CSANGDSQNYGYTF
TRBV25-1,TRBD1,TRBJ2-7,NA,TGTGCCAGCAGTGGTCCCCACCGGGACAGCTCCTACAATGAGCAGTACTTC,CASSGPHRDSSYNEQYF
TRBV7-9,NA,TRBJ1-6,NA,TGTGCCAGCAGCCCAGTGGGGGATAATTCACCCCTCCACTTT,CASSPVGDNSPLHF
TRBV7-2,NA,TRBJ2-1,NA,TGTGCCAGCAGCGAAGGGGTAGCGGAATACAATGAGCAGTTCTTC,CASSEGVAEYNEQFF
TRBV29-1,NA,TRBJ2-7,NA,TGCAGCGGGGCCGGCCAGGAGGGCTCCTACTACGAGCAGTACTTC,CSGAGQEGSYYEQYF
TRBV6-5,NA,TRBJ2-7,NA,TGTGCCAGCAGTTCGGGACTTACCCCCTACGAGCAGTACTTC,CASSSGLTPYEQYF
TRBV12-3/TRBV12-4,NA,TRBJ2-3,NA,TGTGCCAGCAGTGGGTGGAGTGCGACAGATACGCAGTATTTT,CASSGWSATDTQYF
TRBV6-5,TRBD2,TRBJ2-3,NA,TGTGCCAGCAGACCGGGACTAGCGGACTACACAGATACGCAGTATTTT,CASRPGLADYTDTQYF
TRBV4-1,NA,TRBJ2-7,NA,TGCGCCAGCAGCCAAGAAAACAGGGTTACTTACGAGCAGTACTTC,CASSQENRVTYEQYF
TRBV24-1,NA,TRBJ2-5,few,TGTGCCACCAGTGATTTGGCGGGGAGGGGGAGCGAGACCCAGTACTTC,CATSDLAGRGSETQYF
TRBV7-2,TRBD1,TRBJ1-1,NA,TGTGCCAGCAGATTGAGACAGGGAAGTACTGAAGCTTTCTTT,CASRLRQGSTEAFF
TRBV6-5,NA,TRBJ2-7,NA,TGTGCCAGCAGCGCAACCCAAGCGATCTACAAGCAGTACTTC,CASSATQAIYKQYF
TRBV5-1,TRBD2,TRBJ2-5,once,TGCGCCAGCAGCCCCGAACGAAGACTAGCGGGAACATACCCGCAAGAGACCCAGTACTTC,CASSPERRLAGTYPQETQYF
TRBV27,TRBD2,TRBJ2-1,NA,TGTGCCAGCAGTGTTCTAGCGGGACCTGAGCAGTTCTTC,CASSVLAGPEQFF
TRBV28,NA,TRBJ2-7,NA,TGTGCCAGCAGCGTGGAGTTTCAGGACGAGCAGTACTTC,CASSVEFQDEQYF
TRBV5-1,TRBD1,TRBJ1-2,NA,TGCGCCAGCAGCTTGGCCGCAGGGGGCGTCGATGGCTACACTTTC,CASSLAAGGVDGYTF
TRBV7-6,TRBD2,TRBJ2-1,once,TGTGCCAGCAGCCGGATCGGGGGGGGCCTTGGGCAGTTCTTC,CASSRIGGGLGQFF
TRBV5-1,TRBD1,TRBJ1-6,NA,TGCGCCAGCAGCTCGGACAGGGCCTCCTATAATTCACCCCTCCACTTT,CASSSDRASYNSPLHF
TRBV6-6,NA,TRBJ1-2,NA,TGTGCCAGCAGTCGCGGGGACACCCCCTATGGCTACACCTTC,CASSRGDTPYGYTF
TRBV20-1,TRBD2,TRBJ2-1,few,TGCAGTGCACCTTTTGGACTAGCGGGGGGATTCTATGAGCAGTTCTTC,CSAPFGLAGGFYEQFF
TRBV4-2,NA,TRBJ2-5,NA,TGTGCCAGCAGCCGCGACAGACGACAAGAGACCCAGTACTTC,CASSRDRRQETQYF
TRBV5-1,NA,TRBJ2-1,NA,TGCGCCAGCGACTCAGGGGATAGCTCCTACAATGAGCAGTTCTTC,CASDSGDSSYNEQFF
TRBV5-1,NA,TRBJ2-7,NA,TGCGCCAGCAGCTTCTCCGGAAACTACGAGCAGTACTTC,CASSFSGNYEQYF